Listed below are T cell receptor beta chains from one sample, sequenced in a study of blood T cell repertoires in COVID-19. The protocol was immunoSEQ multiplex PCR, while the TCRdb copy is restricted to in-frame clones and leaves out a portion. The sample carries some 150,000 clones, roughly 79% recorded once. The sequenced material came from peripheral blood. The receptors originated from a woman aged 55-70 years with active or convalescent COVID-19. Each CDR3 is given with its conserved first and last residue. Each record gives: D gene, J gene, V gene, clone size, CDR3 protein, CDR3 DNA. D genes are given only for firm matches. A row's size may be missing; if present it is once, few, many or a size class.

>-|TRBJ2-5|TRBV30|-
CAWSVILGETQYF
TGTGCCTGGAGTGTAATACTCGGAGAGACCCAGTACTTC
>-|TRBJ1-5|TRBV7-2|-
CASSLVGDSNQPQHF
TGTGCCAGCAGCTTAGTAGGGGATAGCAATCAGCCCCAGCATTTT
>-|TRBJ1-2|TRBV29-1|-
CSVEDGGPGYTF
TGCAGCGTTGAAGACGGGGGGCCAGGCTACACCTTC
>-|TRBJ2-1|TRBV7-2|-
CASSFRVNEQFF
TGTGCCAGCAGCTTTAGAGTCAATGAGCAGTTCTTC
>TRBD1|TRBJ1-1|TRBV9|once
CASSTGQGSTEAFF
TGTGCCAGCAGCACTGGACAGGGGAGCACTGAAGCTTTCTTT
>TRBD1|TRBJ1-6|TRBV5-1|-
CASSLSGDSDNSPLHF
TGCGCCAGCAGCTTGTCCGGGGACAGCGATAATTCACCCCTCCACTTT
>-|TRBJ1-1|TRBV6-2/TRBV6-3|-
CASSYSQRAVRSTEAFF
TGTGCCAGCAGTTACTCCCAGCGGGCGGTCAGAAGCACTGAAGCTTTCTTT
>TRBD1|TRBJ1-6|TRBV5-1|once
CASSPGQGSSPLHF
TGCGCCAGCAGCCCGGGACAGGGAAGTTCACCCCTCCACTTT
>TRBD1|TRBJ1-4|TRBV4-3|few
CASSHSGTGARVFF
TGCGCCAGCAGCCATTCCGGGACAGGAGCCAGGGTGTTTTTT
>-|TRBJ1-2|TRBV27|-
CASSLVGDYGYTF
TGTGCCAGCAGTTTGGTAGGGGACTATGGCTACACCTTC
>-|TRBJ1-4|TRBV3-1/TRBV3-2|-
CASSQDTRGIATNEKLFF
TGTGCCAGCAGCCAAGATACCAGGGGTATCGCAACTAATGAAAAACTGTTTTTT
>-|TRBJ1-4|TRBV7-2|few
CASSPLGGGAGGEKLFF
TGTGCCAGCAGCCCCCTCGGCGGGGGCGCGGGCGGTGAAAAACTGTTTTTT
>TRBD1|TRBJ2-2|TRBV2|-
CASSEGFAGGITGELFF
TGTGCCAGCAGTGAAGGCTTTGCAGGGGGCATCACCGGGGAGCTGTTTTTT
>-|TRBJ2-2|TRBV5-1|few
CASSLGGTANTGELFF
TGCGCCAGCAGCTTGGGGGGGACTGCGAACACCGGGGAGCTGTTTTTT
>TRBD2|TRBJ2-5|TRBV7-2|-
CASSATSGGYQETQYF
TGTGCCAGCAGCGCTACTAGCGGGGGGTACCAAGAGACCCAGTACTTC
>TRBD2|TRBJ2-7|TRBV6-5|once
CASSYRLAGAYEQYF
TGTGCCAGCAGTTACCGACTAGCGGGAGCCTACGAGCAGTACTTC
>TRBD2|TRBJ2-3|TRBV5-1|few
CASSLGTSVTDTQYF
TGCGCCTCCAGCCTGGGGACTAGTGTCACAGATACGCAGTATTTT
>TRBD1|TRBJ1-1|TRBV27|once
CASSQGQGGGRGTEAFF
TGTGCCAGCAGTCAAGGACAGGGAGGTGGTAGGGGCACTGAAGCTTTCTTT
>TRBD2|TRBJ2-1|TRBV5-1|-
CASSLSGGNEQFF
TGCGCCAGCAGCTTGTCGGGGGGCAATGAGCAGTTCTTC
>-|TRBJ2-3|TRBV28|-
CASSFYREDTQYF
TGTGCCAGCAGTTTCTACAGGGAAGATACGCAGTATTTT
>-|TRBJ1-1|TRBV30|-
CAWSVSPRGPIGTTEAFF
TGTGCCTGGAGTGTATCACCCAGGGGTCCGATAGGAACAACTGAAGCTTTCTTT
>TRBD1|TRBJ1-2|TRBV5-6|-
CASSTYRLDRGYGYTF
TGTGCCAGCAGCACCTACCGCCTTGACAGGGGATATGGCTACACCTTC
>TRBD1|TRBJ2-3|TRBV25-1|once
CASPDRTGNYRTDTQYF
TGTGCCAGTCCAGACCGGACAGGTAATTACCGCACAGATACGCAGTATTTT
>-|TRBJ1-1|TRBV4-3|-
CASSSTFPGTEAFF
TGCGCCAGCAGCTCAACCTTCCCGGGGACTGAAGCTTTCTTT
>-|TRBJ2-2|TRBV4-1|-
CASSQDLFGLANTGELFF
TGCGCCAGCAGCCAAGATCTGTTCGGACTGGCGAACACCGGGGAGCTGTTTTTT
>TRBD1|TRBJ1-4|TRBV29-1|-
CSGRQGAASNEKLFF
TGCAGCGGCCGACAGGGGGCGGCGTCTAATGAAAAACTGTTTTTT
>-|TRBJ2-3|TRBV6-1|-
CASSEYASSSTDTQYF
TGTGCCAGCAGTGAATATGCTAGCAGTAGCACAGATACGCAGTATTTT
>TRBD1|TRBJ2-3|TRBV7-3|-
CASSRDRGKTDTQYF
TGTGCCAGCAGCCGGGACAGGGGGAAAACAGATACGCAGTATTTT
>TRBD2|TRBJ2-5|TRBV6-6|-
CASTRAGGQETQYF
TGTGCCAGCACGCGAGCGGGGGGACAAGAGACCCAGTACTTC